What follows are 22 T cell receptor beta chains derived from one specimen sequenced in a study of OX40 agonist ivuxolimab in advanced cancers. Only in-frame clones appear in the TCRdb table, and some are missing; sequencing was by immunoSEQ multiplex PCR. The profile covers 75,000 to 80,000 clones, with roughly 91% appearing a single time and 6.2% taken by the ten largest. Sample: CD4+ or CD8+ T cells sorted from blood, taken in a trial of the OX40 agonist ivuxolimab. The receptors stem from an adult with an advanced solid tumor such as melanoma, head and neck, liver or kidney cancer.

V gene TRBV7-3 combines with J gene TRBJ2-5; the match to TRBD2 covers 10 bases. CDR1 is SGHTA and CDR2 is FQGTGA in the germline V gene. The ends lost 2 bases at V and 4 bases at J; junction bases unmatched: 13. CDR3 size: 18 residues. The CDR3 DNA follows: TGTGCCAGCAGCTTACGGAGAAAGACTAGCGGGCCAGGAGAGACCCAGTACTTC. The encoded protein is CASSLRRKTSGPGETQYF.

This clone was counted only a few times. This sequence joins TRBV7-7 and TRBJ2-7; TRBD1 matches 10 bases. The germline gives CDR1 SSHAT, CDR2 FNYEAQ (reference sequence). V was clipped by 5 bases and J by 1 base; unmatched bases: 2. The CDR3 runs 14 residues. The CDR3 sequence: CASSKGQGSYEQYF. CDR3 in DNA: TGTGCCAGCAGCAAGGGACAGGGGTCCTACGAGCAGTACTTC.

V and J are TRBV7-2 and TRBJ2-5; perhaps TRBD1 as D (5 bases). CDR3 length equals 17 residues. Germline assignment: CDR1 SGHTA and CDR2 FQGNSA. The germline V and J ends were trimmed by 2 bases and 5 bases, with 21 bases remaining between them. CDR3 DNA sequence: TGTGCCAGCAGCTTATCCGGCAGGGATGAGGCTATGGAGACCCAGTACTTC. Translated: CASSLSGRDEAMETQYF.

The genes are TRBV12-2 and TRBJ2-7; TRBD1, as called in the table, went unchecked against the DNA. TRBV12-2 is recorded as a pseudogene. There are 14 residues in the CDR3. The CDR3 is CASRRALGAYEQYF. CDR3 in DNA: TGTGCAAGTCGCCGGGCCCTAGGGGCCTACGAGCAGTACTTC.

For the CDR3, the DNA is TGTGCCAGCAGCTTCTCCAGGGTAGAGACCCAGTACTTC. It yields the protein CASSFSRVETQYF. The gene calls are TRBV5-6 and TRBJ2-5; maybe TRBD1 (5 bases). V was shortened by 2 bases and J by 4 bases, with 9 bases between the two germline ends. The CDR3 is 13 residues long. Per germline, CDR1 SGHDT and CDR2 YYEEEE.

The rearrangement uses TRBV27 and TRBJ2-7; a possible D gene is TRBD1 (6 bases). V lost 6 bases to trimming and J lost 4 bases, with 13 bases between them. This CDR3 spans 13 amino acids. Germline V gene data show CDR1 as MNHEY and CDR2 as SMNVEV (reference sequence). CDR3 residues: CASRQQGRYEQYF. DNA of the CDR3: TGTGCCAGCAGGCAACAGGGTAGGTACGAGCAGTACTTC.

The chain carries TRBV10-2 and TRBJ1-5; perhaps TRBD1 as D (6 bases). The germline CDR1 and CDR2 sequences are WSHSY and SAAADI. The V and J ends lost 0 bases and 7 bases respectively, with 19 bases between them. CDR3 length: 17 amino acids. DNA of the CDR3: TGCGCCAGCAGTGAGTCCCCACAGGGCCTAAGGGGACAGCCCCAGCATTTT. The encoded protein is CASSESPQGLRGQPQHF.

This chain uses TRBV6-1 with TRBJ1-4; D remains ambiguous. Germline values: CDR1 MNHNS, CDR2 SASEGT. V was trimmed by 9 bases and J by 3 bases, leaving 11 bases between them. This CDR3 has 13 residues. The CDR3 spells CASPREANEKLFF. The CDR3 DNA follows: TGTGCCAGTCCAAGGGAGGCTAATGAAAAACTGTTTTTT.

V gene TRBV30 combines with J gene TRBJ2-1; D possibly corresponds to TRBD2 (5 bases). The CDR3 contains 13 residues. Trimming left V 0 bases short and J 6 bases short, with 9 bases between. The V gene's germline CDR1 is GTSNPN and CDR2 SVGIG (reference sequence). Written as DNA, the CDR3 is TGTGCCTGGAGTGTAGGACTGTCCAATGAGCAGTTCTTC. Residues: CAWSVGLSNEQFF.

V and J are TRBV5-4 and TRBJ2-5, with 13 bases lining up with TRBD2. The CDR3 runs 17 residues. The V gene end was trimmed by 4 bases and the J gene end by 4 bases; junction bases not matched to a gene: 10. Per germline, CDR1 SGHNT and CDR2 YYREEE (reference sequence). The CDR3 here is CASSILAGGHNSETQYF. The CDR3 DNA is TGTGCCAGCAGCATACTAGCGGGGGGGCATAATTCAGAGACCCAGTACTTC.

This chain links TRBV4-1 with TRBJ2-6; possible D gene TRBD1, 6 bases. Germline loops: CDR1 MGHRA, CDR2 YSYEKL. The CDR3 is 19 amino acids. V shed 0 bases and J shed 6 bases, with 21 bases lying between them. The CDR3 bases are TGCGCCAGCAGCCAAGATCGGATGGCAGGGGCGTACTTGGCCAACGTCCTGACTTTC. Protein sequence: CASSQDRMAGAYLANVLTF.

This chain links TRBV11-2 with TRBJ2-5; D gene unclear. V was pared by 5 bases and J by 0 bases, with 7 bases between. This CDR3 is built from 13 residues. Germline V CDR1 and CDR2: SGHAT, FQNNGV. In DNA, the CDR3 is TGTGCCAGCAGCCGCCCTAACCAAGAGACCCAGTACTTC. Translating gives CASSRPNQETQYF. The whole variable domain, remainder taken from reference TRBV11-2 and TRBJ2-5, is EAGVAQSPRYKIIEKRQSVAFWCNPISGHATLYWYQQILGQGPKLLIQFQNNGVVDDSQLPKDRFSAERLKGVDSTLKIQPAKLEDSAVYLCASSRPNQETQYFGPGTRLLVL.

The chain combines TRBV7-3 with TRBJ1-1; TRBD1 aligns across 7 bases. Trimming cost V 5 bases and J 1 base; bases outside gene matches: 7. Germline CDR1 is SGHTA and CDR2 is FQGTGA. The CDR3 consists of 15 residues. The CDR3 DNA reads TGTGCCAGCAGCCCTCGACAGGGCCCGAACACTGAAGCTTTCTTT. Its translation: CASSPRQGPNTEAFF.

The gene calls are TRBV9 and TRBJ2-1; 8 nucleotides agree with TRBD1. Trimming cost V 0 bases and J 10 bases; bases outside gene matches: 6. Germline lookup yields CDR1 SGDLS and CDR2 YYNGEE. The CDR3 loop spans 14 amino acids. The CDR3 sequence is CASSVAGQGGEQFF. The CDR3 DNA sequence: TGTGCCAGCAGCGTAGCTGGACAGGGCGGGGAGCAGTTCTTC.

A few counts support this clone. The chain carries TRBV19 and TRBJ1-5; TRBD1 agrees at 7 bases. Trimming removed 2 bases from V and 7 bases from J; junction bases left unmatched: 8. CDR1 and CDR2 (germline): LNHDA, SQIVND (reference sequence). The CDR3 loop spans 15 amino acids. The CDR3 nucleotides are TGTGCCAGTAGTATAAAGGGCCTGACAGGGCAGCCCCAGCATTTT. Translated, it gives CASSIKGLTGQPQHF.

This clone occurred once. The rearrangement links TRBV18 to TRBJ1-6; the D gene is possibly TRBD1 (5 bases). CDR1 and CDR2 (germline): KGHSH, LQKENI. V shed 1 base and J shed 10 bases, with 14 bases lying between them. The CDR3 contains 15 residues. CDR3 in amino acids: CASSPRPQEISPLHF. The CDR3 DNA follows: TGTGCCAGCTCACCACGCCCACAGGAGATATCACCCCTCCACTTT.

V and J are TRBV10-3 and TRBJ2-1; D remains unclear. The CDR3 runs 14 residues. Germline V gene lookup returns CDR1 ENHRY and CDR2 SYGVKD. Between the trimmed V and J ends, which lost 6 bases and 0 bases, there was a span of 9 bases. The CDR3 bases are TGTGCCATCAGGGACGGAAGCTCCTACAATGAGCAGTTCTTC. Encoded protein: CAIRDGSSYNEQFF.

The V and J genes are TRBV7-9 and TRBJ2-5; D remains ambiguous. The germline gives CDR1 SEHNR, CDR2 FQNEAQ (reference sequence). The length of the CDR3 is 12 residues. Trimming took 7 bases from V and 4 from J, leaving 10 bases between them. The CDR3 nucleotides read TGTGCCAGCAACCGAGGTGGAGAGACCCAGTACTTC. Residues: CASNRGGETQYF.

This chain uses TRBV6-5 with TRBJ2-7; D may match TRBD1 or TRBD2 (6 bases each). The CDR3 has 15 residues. V was cut by 5 bases and J by 6 bases, with 20 bases left in between. CDR1 is MNHEY and CDR2 is SVGAGI in the germline V gene. The CDR3 loop reads CASSGGLYQGREQYF. For the CDR3, the DNA is TGTGCCAGCAGTGGGGGACTCTACCAGGGGCGCGAGCAGTACTTC.

This rearrangement joins TRBV11-2 to TRBJ1-6; 9 nucleotides agree with TRBD1. This CDR3 is 16 amino acids long. The trim removed 5 bases at V and 11 bases at J, leaving 13 bases unmatched. The V gene's germline CDR1 is SGHAT and CDR2 FQNNGV. The CDR3 here is CASSREGDRARAPLHF. The CDR3 region has the DNA TGTGCCAGCAGCCGGGAGGGGGACAGGGCGAGGGCACCCCTCCACTTT. Full variable domain (missing parts from reference TRBV11-2 and TRBJ1-6): EAGVAQSPRYKIIEKRQSVAFWCNPISGHATLYWYQQILGQGPKLLIQFQNNGVVDDSQLPKDRFSAERLKGVDSTLKIQPAKLEDSAVYLCASSREGDRARAPLHFGNGTRLTVT.

The gene calls are TRBV5-1 and TRBJ1-2, with TRBD1 identical over 9 bases. Germline V gene sequence: CDR1 SGHRS, CDR2 YFSETQ. The CDR3 is 13 amino acids. With 9 bases clipped from V and 7 bases from J, the junction kept 10 bases outside the gene matches. As DNA, the CDR3 is TGCGCCACCAACTCAGGGACAGGGCTTGGCTACACCTTC. This encodes CATNSGTGLGYTF.

V gene TRBV6-5 combines with J gene TRBJ1-4; D may be TRBD1 (5 bases). Germline assignment: CDR1 MNHEY and CDR2 SVGAGI. Deletions cut 3 bases from V and 5 bases from J, with 13 bases between. The CDR3 extends over 15 amino acids. This CDR3 is CASSYGRGVNEKLFF. For the CDR3, the DNA is TGTGCCAGCAGTTATGGAAGAGGGGTAAATGAAAAACTGTTTTTT.